These 7 T cell receptor beta chains were sequenced from one sample in a study of lymphopenia after photon versus proton radiotherapy. Data came from immunoSEQ multiplex PCR; TCRdb stores just in-frame clones and leaves some out. The sample has around 55,000 clones, roughly 84% seen once. This sample comprised peripheral blood, obtained from a patient treated with proton-based radiotherapy. All receptors come from a man between 60 and 75 years old with pancreatic cancer.

A few counts support this clone. J is TRBJ1-3 and V is TRBV7-3; no clear D. The CDR3 spans 14 residues. CDR1 is SGHTA and CDR2 is FQGTGA in the germline V gene. Trimming took 5 bases from V and 4 from J, leaving 12 bases between them. This CDR3 is CASSATDVGNTIYF. CDR3 coding DNA: TGTGCCAGCAGCGCCACCGACGTGGGAAACACCATATATTTT. Based on the CDR3 plus reference TRBV7-3 and TRBJ1-3, the full variable domain is GAGVSQTPSNKVTEKGKYVELRCDPISGHTALYWYRQSLGQGPEFLIYFQGTGAADDSGLPNDRFFAVRPEGSVSTLKIQRTERGDSAVYLCASSATDVGNTIYFGEGSWLTVV.

This clone was seen only once. This chain uses TRBV28 with TRBJ2-7; 7 nucleotides match TRBD1. Germline V gives CDR1 MDHEN, CDR2 SYDVKM. This CDR3 is 14 amino acids long. The V segment lost 6 bases and the J segment 2 bases; nucleotides outside the gene matches: 7. The CDR3 DNA sequence: TGTGCCAGCAGGACGACAGGGCATCCCTACGAGCAGTACTTC. Translation gives CASRTTGHPYEQYF.

There are a few counts of this clone. This rearrangement joins TRBV28 to TRBJ1-4, with D perhaps TRBD1 (5 bases). CDR3 size: 15 residues. Germline V CDR1 and CDR2: MDHEN, SYDVKM. V gave up 3 bases and J gave up 7 bases, with 15 bases separating them. The DNA for the CDR3 is TGTGCCAGCAGTTTGCCGGGGAGTGGGGGTGAAAAACTGTTTTTT. Its protein is CASSLPGSGGEKLFF.

Here the CDR3 reads CASTASGRHSYNEQFF. The CDR3 coding sequence is TGCGCCAGCACGGCGAGCGGACGGCACTCCTACAATGAGCAGTTCTTC. The V call is TRBV4-1, the J call TRBJ2-1, with D possibly matching TRBD2 (5 bases). Germline CDR1 MGHRA, CDR2 YSYEKL. The germline V and J ends were trimmed by 7 bases and 0 bases, with 16 bases remaining between them. This CDR3 comprises 16 residues.

The V call is TRBV9, the J call TRBJ2-3; D gene uncertain. Germline lookup yields CDR1 SGDLS and CDR2 YYNGEE. V lost 4 bases and J lost 0, with 12 bases in between. This CDR3 comprises 15 residues. In DNA form, the CDR3 reads TGTGCCAGCAGCCTCCCTGGCGGCAGCACAGATACGCAGTATTTT. This translates into CASSLPGGSTDTQYF.

This clone was found once. This chain uses TRBV5-5 with TRBJ2-7; D uncertain. Looked up from germline, CDR1 is SGHKS and CDR2 is YYEKEE (reference sequence). Trimming cost V 1 base and J 6 bases, with 5 bases left between them. CDR3 length equals 11 residues. In DNA, the CDR3 is TGTGCCAGCAGCTTGAACGGCGAGCAGTACTTC. It is translated as CASSLNGEQYF. Combining the CDR3 with reference TRBV5-5 and TRBJ2-7 gives the whole variable domain DAGVTQSPTHLIKTRGQQVTLRCSPISGHKSVSWYQQVLGQGPQFIFQYYEKEERGRGNFPDRFSARQFPNYSSELNVNALLLGDSALYLCASSLNGEQYFGPGTRLTVT.

Comments on this clone: Other DNA variants within this sample encode the same CDR3. This chain connects TRBV2 to TRBJ2-7; D ambiguous. The CDR3 has 11 residues. Germline V gives CDR1 SNHLY, CDR2 FYNNEI. Trimming removed 2 bases from V and 5 bases from J, with 4 bases in between. The CDR3 DNA reads as TGTGCCAGCAGTGAAAGGAACGAGCAGTACTTC. Translating it yields CASSERNEQYF.